This T cell receptor beta chain was profiled in a study of blood T cell repertoires in COVID-19 (TCRdb year 2020). For the wider study: The collaborator samples originated in the United States, Italy and Spain and spanned the acute and convalescent phases of COVID-19. The dataset comprised deeply sampled blood TCRbeta repertoires from subjects exposed to, actively infected with, or recovered from COVID-19. The samples were drawn from the first 160 participants of the ongoing ImmuneRACE study and from over 950 subjects provided by 6 global collaborators. The prospective study material was composed of cDNA or gDNA derived from T cells, B-cell-depleted T cells, or PBMCs. Where available, HLA class I and class II types were taken from metadata supplied by the sample provider and were not determined by assay-based typing. Nearly every sample came with metadata listing a de-identified subject ID, COVID-19 status, age in years and sex. The repertoires were released in a freely available public database intended as a resource for research on the immune response to SARS-CoV-2.

Findings and caveats that apply to the study as a whole: The amount of clinical and demographic metadata varied by source and participant and was provided uncurated.

Each collaborating institution followed its own protocols to collect whole blood in K2EDTA tubes. For TCRbeta analysis, collaborators shipped samples in one of three forms: frozen whole blood, isolated PBMCs, or DNA extracted from either of those sample types. About this clone itself: This clone's antigen is unknown. Per-nucleotide qualities are absent, and no much larger clonotype sits a single base away.

TCRbeta CDR3 regions were amplified from genomic DNA using the immunoSEQ Assay, a bias-controlled multiplex PCR. The paper's processing steps were these. Within the assay, amplification of reference gene primers was used to estimate how many nucleated cells each sample contained. To quantify the absolute abundance of each unique TCRbeta CDR3 rearrangement, sequence reads were collapsed and filtered. For each sample, productive Simpson clonality was calculated by taking the square root of Simpson's diversity index across productive rearrangements. TCRdb carries this immuneACCESS record with in-frame sequences only. Its versions omit some clonotypes, under half of them owing to an unresolved V gene in the studies checked, with the rest unexplained. V and J calls and clone size follow that table, whereas D and trimming were derived from the DNA. The sample yields about 39,000 clones; approximately 91% were counted once. The top ten clonotypes cover 2.2% of the sample.

This clonotype originated in a man in his fifties or sixties with active COVID-19. The sequenced material came from peripheral blood.

The CDR3 here reads CASSLYDEVTGELFF. The DNA is TGTGCCAGCAGCTTATACGATGAGGTCACCGGGGAGCTGTTTTTT. This sequence uses TRBV7-6 and TRBJ2-2; the D segment cannot be called with confidence. The CDR3 measures 15 amino acids from cysteine to phenylalanine. The only DNA kept is the CDR3, 45 bases in frame from the first base. CDR1 and CDR2 are read off the germline V gene as SGHVS and FNYEAQ. Cut back by 2 bases and 4 bases, the V and J ends lie 11 bases apart.